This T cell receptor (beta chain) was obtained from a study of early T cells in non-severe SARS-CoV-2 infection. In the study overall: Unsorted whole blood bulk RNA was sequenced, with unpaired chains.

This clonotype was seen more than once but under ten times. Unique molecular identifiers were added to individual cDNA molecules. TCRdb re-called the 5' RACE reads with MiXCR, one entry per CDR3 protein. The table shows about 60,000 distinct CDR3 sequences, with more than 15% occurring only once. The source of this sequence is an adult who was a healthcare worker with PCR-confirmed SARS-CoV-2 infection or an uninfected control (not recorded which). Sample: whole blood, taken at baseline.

The CDR3 DNA reads as TGTGCCAGCAGACGGCAGGGGAGCTCCTATAATTCACCCCTCCACTTT. Protein sequence: CASRRQGSSYNSPLHF. The chain couples TRBV6-5 to TRBJ1-6; possible D gene TRBD1, 6 bases. Trimming cost V 6 bases and J 0 bases, with 12 bases left between them. The germline gives CDR1 MNHEY, CDR2 SVGAGI. The CDR3 runs 16 residues.